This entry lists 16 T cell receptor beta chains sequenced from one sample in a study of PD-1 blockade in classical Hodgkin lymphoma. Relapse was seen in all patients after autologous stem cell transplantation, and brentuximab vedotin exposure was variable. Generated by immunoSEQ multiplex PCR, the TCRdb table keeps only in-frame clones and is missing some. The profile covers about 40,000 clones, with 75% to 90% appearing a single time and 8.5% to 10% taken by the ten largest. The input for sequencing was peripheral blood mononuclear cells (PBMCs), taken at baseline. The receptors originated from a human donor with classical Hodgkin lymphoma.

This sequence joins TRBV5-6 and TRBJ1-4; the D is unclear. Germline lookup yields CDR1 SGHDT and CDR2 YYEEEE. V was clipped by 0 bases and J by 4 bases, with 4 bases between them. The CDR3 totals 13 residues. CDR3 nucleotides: TGTGCCAGCAGCTTGGGTCTTAATGAAAAACTGTTTTTT. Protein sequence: CASSLGLNEKLFF.

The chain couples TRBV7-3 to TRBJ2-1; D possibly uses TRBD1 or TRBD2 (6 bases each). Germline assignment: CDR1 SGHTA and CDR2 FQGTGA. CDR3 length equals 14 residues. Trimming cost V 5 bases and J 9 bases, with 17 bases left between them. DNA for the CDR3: TGTGCCAGCAGCCTCGGTGGGGGGCGCGGTGAGCAGTTCTTC. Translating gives CASSLGGGRGEQFF.

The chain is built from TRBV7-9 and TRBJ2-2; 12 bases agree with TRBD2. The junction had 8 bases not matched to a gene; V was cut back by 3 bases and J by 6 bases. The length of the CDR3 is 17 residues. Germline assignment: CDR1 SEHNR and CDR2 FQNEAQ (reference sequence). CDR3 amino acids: CASSFWTSGVVAGELFF. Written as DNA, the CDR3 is TGTGCCAGCAGCTTCTGGACTAGCGGGGTGGTGGCCGGGGAGCTGTTTTTT.

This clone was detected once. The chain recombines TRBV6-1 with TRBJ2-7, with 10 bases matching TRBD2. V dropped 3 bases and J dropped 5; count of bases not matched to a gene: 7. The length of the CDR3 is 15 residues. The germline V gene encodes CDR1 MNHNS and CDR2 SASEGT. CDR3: CASSDRASGGHEQYF. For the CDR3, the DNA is TGTGCCAGCAGTGATAGGGCTAGCGGGGGACACGAGCAGTACTTC.

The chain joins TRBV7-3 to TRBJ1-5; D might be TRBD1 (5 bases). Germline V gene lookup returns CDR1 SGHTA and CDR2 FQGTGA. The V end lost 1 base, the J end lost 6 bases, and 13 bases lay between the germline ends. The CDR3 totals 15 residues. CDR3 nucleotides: TGTGCCAGCAGCTTAAGGGGAGGGGAGACTCAGCCCCAGCATTTT. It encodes CASSLRGGETQPQHF.

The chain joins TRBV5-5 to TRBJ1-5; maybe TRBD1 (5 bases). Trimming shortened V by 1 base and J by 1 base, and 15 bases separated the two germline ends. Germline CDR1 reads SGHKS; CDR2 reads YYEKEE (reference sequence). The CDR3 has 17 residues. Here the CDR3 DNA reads TGTGCCAGCAGCTTGTTTGGGGGGACTTACAGCAATCAGCCCCAGCATTTT. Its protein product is CASSLFGGTYSNQPQHF.

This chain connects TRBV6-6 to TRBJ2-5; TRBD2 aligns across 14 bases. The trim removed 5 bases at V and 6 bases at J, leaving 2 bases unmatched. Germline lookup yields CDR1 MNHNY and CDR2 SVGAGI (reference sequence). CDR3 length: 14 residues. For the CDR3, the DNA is TGTGCCAGCAGTCGACTAGCGGGAGGGAAGACCCAGTACTTC. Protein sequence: CASSRLAGGKTQYF.

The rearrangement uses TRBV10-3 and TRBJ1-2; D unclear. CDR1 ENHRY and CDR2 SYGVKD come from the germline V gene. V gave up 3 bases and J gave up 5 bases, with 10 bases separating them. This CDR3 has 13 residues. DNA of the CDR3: TGTGCCATCAGTGACTATCTTTGGTATGGCTACACCTTC. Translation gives CAISDYLWYGYTF.

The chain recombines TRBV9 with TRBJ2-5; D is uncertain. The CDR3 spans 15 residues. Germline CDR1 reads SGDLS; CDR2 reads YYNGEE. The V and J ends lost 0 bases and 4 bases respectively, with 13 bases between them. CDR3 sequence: CASSVAPAPGETQYF. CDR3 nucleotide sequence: TGTGCCAGCAGCGTAGCCCCCGCCCCAGGAGAGACCCAGTACTTC. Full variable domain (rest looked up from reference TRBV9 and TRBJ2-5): DSGVTQTPKHLITATGQRVTLRCSPRSGDLSVYWYQQSLDQGLQFLIQYYNGEERAKGNILERFSAQQFPDLHSELNLSSLELGDSALYFCASSVAPAPGETQYFGPGTRLLVL.

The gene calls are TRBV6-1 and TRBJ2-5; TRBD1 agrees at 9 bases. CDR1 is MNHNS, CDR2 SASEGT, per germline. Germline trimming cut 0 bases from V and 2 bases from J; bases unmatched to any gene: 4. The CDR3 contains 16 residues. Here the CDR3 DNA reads TGTGCCAGCAGTGAAGCCGGGACAGGGCCTCAAGAGACCCAGTACTTC. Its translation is CASSEAGTGPQETQYF.

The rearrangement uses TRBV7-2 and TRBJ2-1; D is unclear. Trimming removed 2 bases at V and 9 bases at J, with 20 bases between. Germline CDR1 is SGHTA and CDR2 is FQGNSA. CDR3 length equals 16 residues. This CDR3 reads CASSLWVGLRAFEQFF. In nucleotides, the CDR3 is TGTGCCAGCAGCTTATGGGTAGGGTTAAGGGCTTTTGAGCAGTTCTTC.

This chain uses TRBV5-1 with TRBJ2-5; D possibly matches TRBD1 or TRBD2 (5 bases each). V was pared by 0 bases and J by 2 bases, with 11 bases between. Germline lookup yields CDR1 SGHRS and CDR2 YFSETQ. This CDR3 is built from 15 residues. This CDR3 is CASSLGGGGQETQYF. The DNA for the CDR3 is TGCGCCAGCAGCTTGGGGGGCGGAGGTCAAGAGACCCAGTACTTC. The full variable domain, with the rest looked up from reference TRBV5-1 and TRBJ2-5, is KAGVTQTPRYLIKTRGQQVTLSCSPISGHRSVSWYQQTPGQGLQFLFEYFSETQRNKGNFPGRFSGRQFSNSRSEMNVSTLELGDSALYLCASSLGGGGQETQYFGPGTRLLVL.

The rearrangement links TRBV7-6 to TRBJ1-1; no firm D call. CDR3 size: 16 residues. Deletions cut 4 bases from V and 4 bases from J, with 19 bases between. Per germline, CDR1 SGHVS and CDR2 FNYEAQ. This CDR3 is CASSYDPILIGTEAFF. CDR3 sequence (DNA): TGTGCCAGCAGCTACGACCCCATCTTAATTGGCACTGAAGCTTTCTTT.

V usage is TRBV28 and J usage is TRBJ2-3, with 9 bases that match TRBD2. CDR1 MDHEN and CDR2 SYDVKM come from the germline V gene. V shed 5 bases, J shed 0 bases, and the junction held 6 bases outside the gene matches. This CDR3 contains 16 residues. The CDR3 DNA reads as TGTGCCAGCAGTCTGCTAGCGGGGTCAAGCACAGATACGCAGTATTTT. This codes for CASSLLAGSSTDTQYF.

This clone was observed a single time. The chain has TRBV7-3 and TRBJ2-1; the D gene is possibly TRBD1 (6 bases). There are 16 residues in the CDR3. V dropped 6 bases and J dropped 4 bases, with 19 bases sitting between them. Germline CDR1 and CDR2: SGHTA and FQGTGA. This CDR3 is CASSFTGGPPYNEQFF. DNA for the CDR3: TGTGCCAGCAGTTTTACTGGGGGCCCCCCTTACAATGAGCAGTTCTTC.

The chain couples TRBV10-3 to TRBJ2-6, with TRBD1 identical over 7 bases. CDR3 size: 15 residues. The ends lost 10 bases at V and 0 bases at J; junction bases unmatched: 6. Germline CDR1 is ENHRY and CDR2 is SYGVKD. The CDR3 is CANRDRLSGANVLTF. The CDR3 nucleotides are TGTGCCAACCGGGACAGACTCTCTGGGGCCAACGTCCTGACTTTC.